Presented here are 23 T cell receptor beta chains from one specimen sequenced in a study of cytomegalovirus exposure and HLA in healthy donors. PCR used 60 Vbeta primers and 13 Jbeta primers. Sequencing was performed with immunoSEQ multiplex PCR; in TCRdb, only in-frame clones are kept and a portion is missing. The data show 150,000 to 180,000 clones, more than 60% seen once. Specimen: PBMCs. These receptors all stem from a woman between 40 and 50 years old in good health and CMV-seronegative.

The chain is built from TRBV4-2 and TRBJ1-3; the D gene is possibly TRBD1 (5 bases). Germline V gives CDR1 LGHNA, CDR2 YNFKEQ. There are 15 residues in the CDR3. V lost 3 bases to trimming and J lost 0 bases, with 9 bases between them. In nucleotides, the CDR3 is TGTGCCAGCAGCCAGACAGCGTCCTCTGGAAACACCATATATTTT. Protein product: CASSQTASSGNTIYF.

The rearrangement joins TRBV6-1 to TRBJ2-7; perhaps TRBD1 as D (6 bases). In germline, CDR1 is MNHNS, CDR2 SASEGT. V was trimmed by 6 bases and J by 4 bases, leaving 16 bases between them. This CDR3 has 14 amino acids. The CDR3 protein is CASSPIRGTYEQYF. The CDR3 DNA is TGTGCCAGCAGCCCGATCAGGGGCACTTACGAGCAGTACTTC.

V and J are TRBV15 and TRBJ2-7, with TRBD1 as a possible D gene (6 bases). The CDR3 is made up of 15 amino acids. Germline CDR1 is LNHNV and CDR2 is YYDKDF (reference sequence). Trimming cost V 11 bases and J 0 bases, with 20 bases left between them. In DNA form, the CDR3 reads TGTGCCTCAGCAGTAGGGGGTCGGAGCTCCTACGAGCAGTACTTC. Translating it yields CASAVGGRSSYEQYF.

The CDR3 DNA reads TGTGCCAGCAGTGAACAGGGGCAGGGGAGTCCCTACGAGCAGTACTTC. It yields the protein CASSEQGQGSPYEQYF. The gene calls are TRBV6-1 and TRBJ2-7; tentative D call: TRBD1 (6 bases). The length of the CDR3 is 16 residues. The germline V and J ends were trimmed by 2 bases and 2 bases, with 16 bases remaining between them. Germline assignment: CDR1 MNHNS and CDR2 SASEGT.

J is TRBJ2-7 and V is TRBV6-6; TRBD1 matches at 8 bases. This CDR3 region has 14 residues. Germline CDR1 is MNHNY and CDR2 is SVGAGI (reference sequence). With 5 bases clipped from V and 5 bases from J, the junction kept 8 bases outside the gene matches. In nucleotides, the CDR3 is TGTGCCAGCAGTCCGACAGGGGCGGTAAACGAGCAGTACTTC. Amino acids: CASSPTGAVNEQYF.

This sequence joins TRBV7-9 and TRBJ2-1; a possible D gene is TRBD1 (6 bases). Germline loops: CDR1 SEHNR, CDR2 FQNEAQ (reference sequence). The germline V and J ends were trimmed by 4 bases and 2 bases, with 18 bases remaining between them. The CDR3 loop spans 17 amino acids. The CDR3 coding sequence is TGTGCCAGCAGCTCCTCAGTGGGGGACATTGCCTACAATGAGCAGTTCTTC. This codes for CASSSSVGDIAYNEQFF.

The genes are TRBV6-1 and TRBJ2-1; D gene unclear. The germline gives CDR1 MNHNS, CDR2 SASEGT. Deletions cut 7 bases from V and 9 bases from J, with 13 bases between. This CDR3 is built from 12 residues. The CDR3 spells CASIRSFGEQFF. The DNA for the CDR3 is TGTGCCAGCATCCGTAGTTTCGGTGAGCAGTTCTTC.

The sample holds a few counts of this clone. The chain uses TRBV13 and TRBJ2-5; 8 positions agree with TRBD2. V trimming: 5 bases; J trimming: 1 base; junction bases outside the gene matches: 6. Per germline, CDR1 PRHDT and CDR2 FYEKMQ (reference sequence). The CDR3 spans 15 residues. This CDR3 is CASSKFTSGQETQYF. CDR3 nucleotide sequence: TGTGCCAGCAGCAAATTCACTAGCGGCCAAGAGACCCAGTACTTC.

The chain is built from TRBV5-1 and TRBJ2-1; 10 bases map to TRBD1. The ends lost 0 bases at V and 7 bases at J; junction bases unmatched: 7. Germline V gene sequence: CDR1 SGHRS, CDR2 YFSETQ. This CDR3 is built from 16 residues. The CDR3 DNA is TGCGCCAGCAGCTTGGCGGGACAGGGGCTTGGTAATGAGCAGTTCTTC. As protein: CASSLAGQGLGNEQFF.

The V gene is TRBV4-2, the J gene TRBJ2-7; 13 bases map to TRBD2. With 4 bases clipped from V and 1 base from J, the junction kept 7 bases outside the gene matches. Germline V gene sequence: CDR1 LGHNA, CDR2 YNFKEQ. This CDR3 contains 17 residues. The chain's CDR3 is CASSRGTSGDSSYEQYF. CDR3 nucleotide sequence: TGTGCCAGCAGCCGCGGGACTAGCGGGGATAGTTCCTACGAGCAGTACTTC.

The genes are TRBV19 and TRBJ1-1, with D maybe TRBD1 (6 bases). The CDR3 sequence is 14 residues long. Trimming shortened V by 7 bases and J by 1 base, and 13 bases separated the two germline ends. Germline-derived CDR1 and CDR2 are LNHDA and SQIVND (reference sequence). CDR3 coding DNA: TGTGCCAGTAAGGGGGAAGGACAGAACACTGAAGCTTTCTTT. This encodes CASKGEGQNTEAFF.

The chain is built from TRBV19 and TRBJ2-2, with D perhaps TRBD2 (5 bases). V lost 4 bases, J lost 5 bases, and 8 bases lay in between. Per germline, CDR1 LNHDA and CDR2 SQIVND (reference sequence). The CDR3 is 13 amino acids. CDR3 sequence (DNA): TGTGCCAGTAGTACTAGCTTTACCGGGGAGCTGTTTTTT. Translated, it gives CASSTSFTGELFF.

This chain connects TRBV28 to TRBJ1-5; 8 bases line up with TRBD1. The J segment lost 7 bases and the V segment lost 8 bases, leaving 16 bases of the junction unmatched. The germline V gene encodes CDR1 MDHEN and CDR2 SYDVKM. The CDR3 length is 16 residues. In DNA, the CDR3 is TGTGCCAGCGCGAACTACAGGGGGGGTGTTGGACAGCCCCAGCATTTT. This codes for CASANYRGGVGQPQHF. The whole variable domain, filled in from reference TRBV28 and TRBJ1-5, reads DVKVTQSSRYLVKRTGEKVFLECVQDMDHENMFWYRQDPGLGLRLIYFSYDVKMKEKGDIPEGYSVSREKKERFSLILESASTNQTSMYLCASANYRGGVGQPQHFGDGTRLSIL.

The DNA for the CDR3 is TGTGCCAGCAGGAGACAGGGTGTGAGCAATCAGCCCCAGCATTTT. Amino acid sequence: CASRRQGVSNQPQHF. This rearrangement joins TRBV2 to TRBJ1-5, with 7 bases lining up with TRBD1. Germline V gene lookup returns CDR1 SNHLY and CDR2 FYNNEI. V shed 6 bases and J 1 base; nucleotides not matched to a gene: 6. The CDR3 consists of 15 residues.

The V and J genes are TRBV4-1 and TRBJ2-7, with 8 bases matching TRBD2. The length of the CDR3 is 15 residues. Germline assignment: CDR1 MGHRA and CDR2 YSYEKL. V lost 4 bases and J lost 3; bases outside the gene matches: 8. CDR3 coding DNA: TGCGCCAGCAGCCCCAGCCAACTAGCGGACTACGAGCAGTACTTC. Residues: CASSPSQLADYEQYF.

This clone showed up just a few times. This chain connects TRBV4-2 to TRBJ2-7; 11 bases match TRBD2. CDR1 LGHNA and CDR2 YNFKEQ come from the germline V gene. V was pared by 4 bases and J by 0 bases, with 11 bases of the junction left unmatched. CDR3 length: 18 amino acids. CDR3 sequence reads: CASSPTTSGTYDSYEQYF. The CDR3 bases are TGTGCCAGCAGCCCAACGACTAGCGGGACGTATGACTCCTACGAGCAGTACTTC.

The gene calls are TRBV25-1 and TRBJ1-2, with 7 bases aligning to TRBD1. In germline, CDR1 is MGHDK, CDR2 SYGVNS. J gave up 4 bases and V 2 bases, and 4 bases lay outside the gene matches. The CDR3 consists of 14 residues. CDR3 sequence reads: CASSENQGVYGYTF. CDR3 DNA: TGTGCCAGCAGTGAAAATCAGGGGGTCTATGGCTACACCTTC.

This clone was detected once. The chain employs TRBV18 and TRBJ1-1; a weak D match, TRBD1 (5 bases). V lost 3 bases and J lost 0, with 14 bases in between. Germline CDR1 reads KGHSH; CDR2 reads LQKENI. This CDR3 has 16 residues. The CDR3 coding sequence is TGTGCCAGCTCACCTATGGAGGGGACCCTGAACACTGAAGCTTTCTTT. It translates to CASSPMEGTLNTEAFF.

The rearrangement uses TRBV5-1 and TRBJ2-7, with TRBD1 matching over 8 bases. Germline CDR1 reads SGHRS; CDR2 reads YFSETQ. V lost 0 bases to trimming and J lost 1 base; unmatched junction nucleotides: 9. The CDR3 loop spans 17 amino acids. CDR3 sequence reads: CASSLVWAGGPSYEQYF. The CDR3 DNA reads TGCGCCAGCAGCTTGGTGTGGGCAGGGGGCCCTTCCTACGAGCAGTACTTC.

V and J are TRBV6-5 and TRBJ2-7; TRBD2 matches at 7 bases. This CDR3 contains 16 residues. Trimming at V came to 2 bases and at J to 0 bases, leaving 7 bases not matched to a gene. Looked up from germline, CDR1 is MNHEY and CDR2 is SVGAGI. The CDR3 reads CASSYRGLADSYEQYF. CDR3 bases: TGTGCCAGCAGTTACCGAGGGCTAGCGGACTCCTACGAGCAGTACTTC.

The chain is built from TRBV5-1 and TRBJ2-1; 9 positions match TRBD2. The CDR3 consists of 16 residues. Trimming removed 1 base from V and 4 bases from J; junction bases left unmatched: 6. Germline V gene sequence: CDR1 SGHRS, CDR2 YFSETQ. Here the CDR3 reads CASSLQLAGGYNEQFF. The CDR3 DNA sequence: TGCGCCAGCAGCTTGCAACTAGCGGGTGGGTACAATGAGCAGTTCTTC.

The genes are TRBV4-1 and TRBJ1-4; tentative D call: TRBD1 (6 bases). The CDR3 is 15 residues long. V lost 4 bases to trimming and J lost 6 bases, with 15 bases between them. Per the germline V gene, CDR1 is MGHRA and CDR2 is YSYEKL. The CDR3 DNA sequence: TGCGCCAGCAGCCGGCTACAGGGAGGGGATGAAAAACTGTTTTTT. Its translation: CASSRLQGGDEKLFF.

The chain combines TRBV5-1 with TRBJ2-3; 14 nucleotides line up with TRBD2. This CDR3 has 18 amino acids. Germline-derived CDR1 and CDR2 are SGHRS and YFSETQ. The J segment lost 0 bases and the V segment lost 3 bases, leaving 6 bases of the junction unmatched. In DNA form, the CDR3 reads TGCGCCAGCAGCTACGGACTAGCGGGAGGAGGTAGCACAGATACGCAGTATTTT. This sequence encodes CASSYGLAGGGSTDTQYF.